This T cell receptor beta chain is from a study of T cells in tuberculosis (dated by TCRdb to the late 2010s). Regarding the research as a whole: The study combined CD1B tetramers and high-throughput TCR immunosequencing to characterize T cells specific for the mycobacterial lipid antigen glucose monomycolate (GMM). With 9 to 11 people per group, a South African clinical cohort compared IGRA-negative adolescents, IGRA-positive adolescents with latent tuberculosis, and adults with active tuberculosis.

Points the paper makes about the study in general: With the diverse GMM-specific repertoire as input, a classifier achieved 85% to 90% accuracy (AUROC around 0.88), whereas GEM motif frequencies as input gave 55% to 75% accuracy. Compared with IGRA-negative controls, TCR-alpha repertoires from active tuberculosis had smaller mean NN-distances to GMM-specific TCRs, which suggests clonal expansion of these TCRs. Clinical samples were selected based on the availability of cryopreserved specimens, with adults included as active tuberculosis cases and adolescents included as controls. The smaller NN-distances in active tuberculosis patients were driven in part by shorter CDR3-alpha lengths, while the difference seen for TCR-beta was not statistically significant.

The immunoSEQ multiplex PCR assay was used to generate TCR libraries, with TCR-beta and/or TCR-alpha/delta assays applied to each sample. The Illumina high-throughput platform was used to sequence the amplified TCR libraries. The source study handled its data this way. Clustering and dimensionality reduction relied on pairwise TCRdist distances among GMM-specific receptors from T cells that were either sorted ex vivo or expanded in vitro. The score assigned to each clinical repertoire was mean NN-distance, meaning the average TCRdist to the nearest 10% of tetramer-positive reference sequences. GEM TCR motif frequency was calculated as the fraction of unique TCRs that matched known GEM sequences by V/J usage and CDR3 length. Linear discriminant analysis with leave-one-out cross-validation, implemented in scikit-learn, was used to classify active tuberculosis. Entries here come from immuneACCESS through TCRdb and include only in-frame sequences with V and J called. Some clones fail to appear in such tables; in the studies checked, an unresolved V gene covers under half of the shortfall, and the cause of the remainder is unknown. The DNA was the basis for D and trimming; V, J and clone size are from that table. This sample comprises 35,000 to 40,000 clones, 94% of them detected only once. Around 10% of the sample comes from the top ten.

At study entry, a tuberculin skin test and the QuantiFERON-TB GOLD In-Tube IGRA were used to screen adolescents for latent tuberculosis infection. Immunosequencing was performed on unsorted cryopreserved PBMC, with around 100,000 T cells per clinical donor covered on average. Eleven high schools in the Worcester region of the Western Cape, South Africa, served as enrollment sites for adolescents aged 12 to 18 years. About ten M. tuberculosis-infected adolescents and around 10 uninfected adolescents, matched for age and sex, were selected. PBMC from adolescents were isolated by density centrifugation from freshly drawn heparinized blood and were then cryopreserved. Including cysteine and phenylalanine, the CDR3 has 18 amino acids. The DNA shown is the 54-base CDR3, in frame from base 1. V was cut back by 0 bases and J by 7 bases, leaving a gap of 24 bases between them. The germline V gene provides CDR1 SGHTA and CDR2 FQGNSA.

This clone was seen only once. No antigen is known for it. No qualities accompany the bases; no much larger clone lies one base away. The chain couples TRBV7-2 to TRBJ1-2, with TRBD1 as a weak D call on 5 bases. The specimen sequenced was PBMCs. This TCR derives from a donor between 10 and 29 years old with latent tuberculosis or without tuberculosis infection. Some clones in this sample may be carry-over from other donors' samples. The CDR3 region reads CASSLAPGPRGGIRGYTF. The nucleotide sequence reads as follows: TGTGCCAGCAGCTTAGCTCCGGGACCTCGTGGGGGGATACGTGGCTACACCTTC.